The T cell receptor beta chain under discussion was sequenced for a study of a mutant IDH1 vaccine in newly diagnosed glioma. Data came from immunoSEQ multiplex PCR; TCRdb stores just in-frame clones and leaves some out. The table has over 75,000 clones, 85% to 90% seen once. Time point noted: baseline, week 1 (first vaccination visit). Specified treatment: pre-vaccination baseline after standard-of-care therapy. The V gene end was trimmed by 2 bases and the J gene end by 2 bases; junction bases not matched to a gene: 5. CDR1 and CDR2 (germline): SGDLS, YYNGEE. The CDR3 extends over 15 amino acids. The material was PBMCs, obtained from a glioma patient treated with radiotherapy, temozolomide or both. V is TRBV9 and J is TRBJ1-1; TRBD1 aligns across 8 bases. The receptor was derived from a woman aged 50 to 65 with glioma. CDR3 sequence: CASSVTGAFNTEAFF. The CDR3 coding sequence is TGTGCCAGCAGCGTGACAGGGGCTTTTAACACTGAAGCTTTCTTT. The full variable domain, rest sourced from reference TRBV9 and TRBJ1-1, is DSGVTQTPKHLITATGQRVTLRCSPRSGDLSVYWYQQSLDQGLQFLIQYYNGEERAKGNILERFSAQQFPDLHSELNLSSLELGDSALYFCASSVTGAFNTEAFFGQGTRLTVV.